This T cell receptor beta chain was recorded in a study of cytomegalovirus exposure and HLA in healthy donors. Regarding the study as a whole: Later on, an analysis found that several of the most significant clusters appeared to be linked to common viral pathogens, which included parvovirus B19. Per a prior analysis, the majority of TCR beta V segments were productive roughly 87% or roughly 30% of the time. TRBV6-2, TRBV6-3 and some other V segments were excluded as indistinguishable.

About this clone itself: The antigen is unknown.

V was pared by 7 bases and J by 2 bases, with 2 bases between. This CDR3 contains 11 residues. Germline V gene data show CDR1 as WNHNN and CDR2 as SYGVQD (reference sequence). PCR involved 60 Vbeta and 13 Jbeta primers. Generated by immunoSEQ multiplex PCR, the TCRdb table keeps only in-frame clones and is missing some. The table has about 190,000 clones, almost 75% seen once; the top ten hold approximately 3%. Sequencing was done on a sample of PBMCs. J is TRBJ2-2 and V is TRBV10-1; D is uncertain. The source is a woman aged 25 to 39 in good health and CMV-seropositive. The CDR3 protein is CASTNTGELFF. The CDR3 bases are TGCGCCAGCACAAACACCGGGGAGCTGTTTTTT.